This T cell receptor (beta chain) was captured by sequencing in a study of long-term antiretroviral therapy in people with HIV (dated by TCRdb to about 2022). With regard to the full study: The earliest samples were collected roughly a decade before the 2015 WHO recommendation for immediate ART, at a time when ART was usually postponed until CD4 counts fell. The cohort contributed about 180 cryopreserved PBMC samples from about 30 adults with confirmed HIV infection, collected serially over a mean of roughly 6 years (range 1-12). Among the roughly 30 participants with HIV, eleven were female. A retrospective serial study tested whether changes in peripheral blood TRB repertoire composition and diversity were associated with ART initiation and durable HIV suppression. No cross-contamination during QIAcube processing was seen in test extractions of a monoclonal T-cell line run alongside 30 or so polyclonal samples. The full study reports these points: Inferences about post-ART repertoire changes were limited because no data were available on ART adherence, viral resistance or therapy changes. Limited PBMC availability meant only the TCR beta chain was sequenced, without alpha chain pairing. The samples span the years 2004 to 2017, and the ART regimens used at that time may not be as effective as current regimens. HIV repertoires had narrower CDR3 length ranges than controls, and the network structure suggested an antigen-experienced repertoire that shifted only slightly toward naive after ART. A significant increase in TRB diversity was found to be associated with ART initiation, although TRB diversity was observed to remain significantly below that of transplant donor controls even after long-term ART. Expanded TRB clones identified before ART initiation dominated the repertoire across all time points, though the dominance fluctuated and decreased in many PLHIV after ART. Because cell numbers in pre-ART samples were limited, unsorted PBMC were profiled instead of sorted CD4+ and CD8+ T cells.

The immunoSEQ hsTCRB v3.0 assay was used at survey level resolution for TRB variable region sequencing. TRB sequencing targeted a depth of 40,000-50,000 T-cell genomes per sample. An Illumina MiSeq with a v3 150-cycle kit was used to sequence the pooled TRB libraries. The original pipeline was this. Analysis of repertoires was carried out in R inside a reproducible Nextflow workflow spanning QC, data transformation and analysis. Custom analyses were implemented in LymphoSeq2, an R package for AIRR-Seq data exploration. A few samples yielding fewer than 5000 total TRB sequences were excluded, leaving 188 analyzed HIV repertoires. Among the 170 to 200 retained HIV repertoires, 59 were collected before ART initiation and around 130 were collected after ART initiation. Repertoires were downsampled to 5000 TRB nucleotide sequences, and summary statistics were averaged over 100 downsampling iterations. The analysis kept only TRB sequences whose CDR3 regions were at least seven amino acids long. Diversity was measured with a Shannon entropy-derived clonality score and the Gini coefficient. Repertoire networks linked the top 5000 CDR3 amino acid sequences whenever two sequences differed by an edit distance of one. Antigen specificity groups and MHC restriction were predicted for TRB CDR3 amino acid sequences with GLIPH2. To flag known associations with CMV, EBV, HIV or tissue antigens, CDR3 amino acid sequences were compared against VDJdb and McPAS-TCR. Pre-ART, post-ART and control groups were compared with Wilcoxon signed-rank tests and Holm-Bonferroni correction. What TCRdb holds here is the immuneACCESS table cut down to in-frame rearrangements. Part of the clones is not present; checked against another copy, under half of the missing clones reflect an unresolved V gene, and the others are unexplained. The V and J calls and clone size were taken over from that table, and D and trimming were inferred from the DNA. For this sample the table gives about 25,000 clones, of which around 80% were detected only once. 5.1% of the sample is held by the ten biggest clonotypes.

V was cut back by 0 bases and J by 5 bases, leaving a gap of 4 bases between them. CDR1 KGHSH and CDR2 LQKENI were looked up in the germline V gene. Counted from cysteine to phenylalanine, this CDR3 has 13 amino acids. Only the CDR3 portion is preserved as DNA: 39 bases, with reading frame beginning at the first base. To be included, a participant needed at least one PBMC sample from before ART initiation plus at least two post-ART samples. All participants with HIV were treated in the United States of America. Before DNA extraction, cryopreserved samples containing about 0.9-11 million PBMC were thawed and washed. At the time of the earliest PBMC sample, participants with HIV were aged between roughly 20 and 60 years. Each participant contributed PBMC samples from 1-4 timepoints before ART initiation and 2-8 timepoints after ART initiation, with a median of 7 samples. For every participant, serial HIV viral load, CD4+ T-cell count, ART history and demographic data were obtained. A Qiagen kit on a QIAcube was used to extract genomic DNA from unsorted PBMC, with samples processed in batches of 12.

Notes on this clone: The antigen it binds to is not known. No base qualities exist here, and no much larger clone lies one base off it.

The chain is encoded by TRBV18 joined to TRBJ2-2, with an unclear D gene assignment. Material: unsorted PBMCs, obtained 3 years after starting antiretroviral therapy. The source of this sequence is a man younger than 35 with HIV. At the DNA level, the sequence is TGTGCCAGCTCACCACCGTGGACCGGGGAGCTGTTTTTT. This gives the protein CASSPPWTGELFF. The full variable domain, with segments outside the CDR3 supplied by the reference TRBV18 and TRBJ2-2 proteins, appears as NAGVMQNPRHLVRRRGQEARLRCSPMKGHSHVYWYRQLPEEGLKFMVYLQKENIIDESGMPKERFSAEFPKEGPSILRIQQVVRGDSAAYFCASSPPWTGELFFGEGSRLTVL.